What follows are 10 T cell receptor beta chains derived from one specimen sequenced in a study of cytomegalovirus exposure and HLA in healthy donors. Only in-frame clones appear in the TCRdb table, and some are missing; sequencing was by immunoSEQ multiplex PCR. The sample lists under 200,000 clones; around nine tenths were seen once. The sample was PBMCs. The receptors originated from a woman aged 18-29 years in good health and CMV-seropositive.

J is TRBJ1-1 and V is TRBV6-5, with D uncertain. V shed 5 bases and J shed 6 bases, with 13 bases lying between them. The germline gives CDR1 MNHEY, CDR2 SVGAGI. This CDR3 comprises 13 residues. The DNA of the CDR3 is TGTGCCAGCAGTGAACACAGCGGCCCTGAAGCTTTCTTT. Translated: CASSEHSGPEAFF.

CDR3 DNA: TGTGCCAGTAGTACACAGGGGAGCACTGAAGCTTTCTTT. This encodes CASSTQGSTEAFF. This chain links TRBV19 with TRBJ1-1, with 7 positions matching TRBD1. Germline V gives CDR1 LNHDA, CDR2 SQIVND (reference sequence). V gave up 4 bases and J gave up 4 bases; unmatched junction bases: 3. CDR3 length: 13 amino acids.

V usage is TRBV15 and J usage is TRBJ1-5, with TRBD1 matching 10 bases. The length of the CDR3 is 18 residues. The trim removed 3 bases at V and 5 bases at J, leaving 13 bases unmatched. CDR1 is LNHNV and CDR2 is YYDKDF in the germline V gene (reference sequence). In DNA, the CDR3 is TGTGCCACCAGCAGTCTAAACCGGGACAGGGGAGACTATCAGCCCCAGCATTTT. The encoded protein is CATSSLNRDRGDYQPQHF.

This chain uses TRBV7-9 with TRBJ2-5, with TRBD2 identical over 9 bases. The germline CDR1 and CDR2 sequences are SEHNR and FQNEAQ (reference sequence). The junction had 16 bases not matched to a gene; V was cut back by 2 bases and J by 9 bases. The CDR3 loop spans 17 amino acids. CDR3 coding DNA: TGTGCCAGCAGCTTACTTCCCGGGGGTAGCGGGAGCGAGGCCCAGTACTTC. Its protein is CASSLLPGGSGSEAQYF.

The chain employs TRBV6-6 and TRBJ1-4, with a tentative D call TRBD1 (6 bases). The CDR3 consists of 14 residues. V lost 2 bases to trimming and J lost 3 bases, with 7 bases between them. The germline CDR1 and CDR2 sequences are MNHNY and SVGAGI (reference sequence). Here the CDR3 reads CASSYGGPNEKLFF. The DNA for the CDR3 is TGTGCCAGCAGTTACGGGGGCCCTAATGAAAAACTGTTTTTT.

J is TRBJ1-1 and V is TRBV30; 9 bases map to TRBD1. This CDR3 is built from 14 residues. Trimming cost V 4 bases and J 5 bases; bases outside gene matches: 8. Germline CDR1 GTSNPN, CDR2 SVGIG (reference sequence). CDR3: CAWNPPTGGTEAFF. CDR3 in DNA: TGTGCCTGGAACCCCCCGACAGGGGGGACTGAAGCTTTCTTT.

The CDR3 region has the DNA TGCGCCAGCAGCTTGGCAGGGGGCTATCTCTACGAGCAGTACTTC. Protein product: CASSLAGGYLYEQYF. The chain employs TRBV5-1 and TRBJ2-7, with 8 bases aligning to TRBD1. Germline V gene lookup returns CDR1 SGHRS and CDR2 YFSETQ. The CDR3 is made up of 15 amino acids. V lost 0 bases, J lost 3 bases, and 5 bases stayed unmatched.

The chain employs TRBV30 and TRBJ2-1; TRBD2 aligns across 7 bases. Germline assignment: CDR1 GTSNPN and CDR2 SVGIG (reference sequence). CDR3 size: 15 residues. J lost 7 bases, V lost 2 bases, and 11 bases had no gene match. For the CDR3, the DNA is TGTGCCTGGAGTACGTCTGCGGGAGTATCAAATGAGCAGTTCTTC. This encodes CAWSTSAGVSNEQFF.

This clone was seen more than once but under ten times. The chain is built from TRBV10-1 and TRBJ2-7; 8 nucleotides align to TRBD2. Germline loops: CDR1 WNHNN, CDR2 SYGVQD (reference sequence). The CDR3 spans 13 residues. V shed 4 bases and J 3 bases; nucleotides not matched to a gene: 2. The CDR3, as DNA: TGCGCCAGCAGTGCAGCGGGAGACTACGAGCAGTACTTC. It is translated as CASSAAGDYEQYF.

The chain combines TRBV7-2 with TRBJ2-3, with 9 bases identical to TRBD2. CDR3 size: 14 residues. V was pared by 4 bases and J by 6 bases, with 5 bases of the junction left unmatched. Per germline, CDR1 SGHTA and CDR2 FQGNSA. The DNA of the CDR3 is TGTGCCAGCAGCTCCTTAGCGGGAGCTGATACGCAGTATTTT. Its protein product is CASSSLAGADTQYF.